This T cell receptor beta chain was observed in a study of T cell responses to AZD1222 COVID-19 vaccine. Sequenced by immunoSEQ multiplex PCR; TCRdb stores in-frame clones only, minus some. Of 180,000 or so clones listed, 85% to 95% are singletons. This clone was observed a single time. Its cognate antigen is unknown. Study-level results: Among the donors, most were white British and more were female, and clonal diversity was possibly underestimated. Spike-specific TCR repertoires showed rising breadth and depth after two AZD1222 doses. Repertoire samples came only from after the peak T cell response. AZD1222 recipients seropositive at baseline numbered only 5 to 7.

This CDR3 region has 15 residues. Trimming took 2 bases from V and 3 from J, leaving 13 bases between them. Germline V gene sequence: CDR1 SGHVS, CDR2 FNYEAQ. This chain joins TRBV7-6 and TRBJ2-5; D call uncertain. The input for sequencing was peripheral blood, taken 28 days after the second dose of the MenACWY control vaccine. The TCR sequence derives from an adult who received the MenACWY meningococcal vaccine as a control. CDR3 in DNA: TGTGCCAGCAGCTTAACGAGAACCATGGAAGAGACCCAGTACTTC. It translates to CASSLTRTMEETQYF. The full variable domain, in which reference TRBV7-6 and TRBJ2-5 provide the parts outside the CDR3, is GAGVSQSPRYKVTKRGQDVALRCDPISGHVSLYWYRQALGQGPEFLTYFNYEAQQDKSGLPNDRFSAERPEGSISTLTIQRTEQRDSAMYRCASSLTRTMEETQYFGPGTRLLVL.